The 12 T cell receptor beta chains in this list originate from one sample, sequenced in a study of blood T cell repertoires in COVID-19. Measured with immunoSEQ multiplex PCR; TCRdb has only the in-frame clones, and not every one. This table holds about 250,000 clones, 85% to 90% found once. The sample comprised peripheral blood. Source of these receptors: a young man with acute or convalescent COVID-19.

This chain's CDR3 is CASSPLQAAPPQHF. The CDR3 bases are TGTGCCAGCTCACCATTACAGGCGGCACCGCCCCAGCATTTT. The chain uses TRBV18 and TRBJ1-5; tentative D call: TRBD1 (5 bases). Germline-derived CDR1 and CDR2 are KGHSH and LQKENI. This CDR3 has 14 residues. V was pared by 2 bases and J by 9 bases, with 14 bases between.

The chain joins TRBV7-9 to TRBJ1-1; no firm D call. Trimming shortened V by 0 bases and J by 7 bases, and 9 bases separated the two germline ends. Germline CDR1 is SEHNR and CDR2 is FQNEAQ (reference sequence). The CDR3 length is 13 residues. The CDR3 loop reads CASSLALTREAFF. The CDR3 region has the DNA TGTGCCAGCAGCTTAGCACTAACCCGTGAAGCTTTCTTT.

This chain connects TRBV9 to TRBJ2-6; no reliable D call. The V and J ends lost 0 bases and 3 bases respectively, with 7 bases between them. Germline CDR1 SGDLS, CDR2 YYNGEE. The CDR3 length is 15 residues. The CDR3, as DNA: TGTGCCAGCAGCGTAGGGGCGCTTGGGGCCAACGTCCTGACTTTC. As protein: CASSVGALGANVLTF.

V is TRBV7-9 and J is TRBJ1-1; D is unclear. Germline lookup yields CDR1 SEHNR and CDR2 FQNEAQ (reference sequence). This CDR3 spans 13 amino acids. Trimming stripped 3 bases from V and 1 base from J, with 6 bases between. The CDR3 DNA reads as TGTGCCAGCAGCTTCTGGCCGAACACTGAAGCTTTCTTT. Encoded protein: CASSFWPNTEAFF.

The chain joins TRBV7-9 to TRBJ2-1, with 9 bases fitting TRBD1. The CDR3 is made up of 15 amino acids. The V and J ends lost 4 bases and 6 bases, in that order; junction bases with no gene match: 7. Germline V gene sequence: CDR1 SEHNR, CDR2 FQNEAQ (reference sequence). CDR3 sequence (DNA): TGTGCCAGCAGCTCATACAGGGGGCTAGGCAATGAGCAGTTCTTC. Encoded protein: CASSSYRGLGNEQFF.

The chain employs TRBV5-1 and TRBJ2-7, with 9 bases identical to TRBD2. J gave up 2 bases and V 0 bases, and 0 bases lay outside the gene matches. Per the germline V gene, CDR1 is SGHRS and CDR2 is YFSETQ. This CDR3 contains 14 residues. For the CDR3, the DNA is TGCGCCAGCAGCTTGGCTAGCGGGGCCTACGAGCAGTACTTC. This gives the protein CASSLASGAYEQYF. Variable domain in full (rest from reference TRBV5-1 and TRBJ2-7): KAGVTQTPRYLIKTRGQQVTLSCSPISGHRSVSWYQQTPGQGLQFLFEYFSETQRNKGNFPGRFSGRQFSNSRSEMNVSTLELGDSALYLCASSLASGAYEQYFGPGTRLTVT.

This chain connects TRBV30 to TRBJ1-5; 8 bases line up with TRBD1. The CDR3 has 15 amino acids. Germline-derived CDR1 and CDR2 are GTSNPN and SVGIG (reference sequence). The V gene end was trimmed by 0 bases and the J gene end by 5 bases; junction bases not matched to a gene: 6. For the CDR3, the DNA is TGTGCCTGGAGTGTGGGGACAGGCTATGATCAGCCCCAGCATTTT. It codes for CAWSVGTGYDQPQHF. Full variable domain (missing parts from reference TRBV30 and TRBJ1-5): SQTIHQWPATLVQPVGSPLSLECTVEGTSNPNLYWYRQAAGRGLQLLFYSVGIGQISSEVPQNLSASRPQDRQFILSSKKLLLSDSGFYLCAWSVGTGYDQPQHFGDGTRLSIL.

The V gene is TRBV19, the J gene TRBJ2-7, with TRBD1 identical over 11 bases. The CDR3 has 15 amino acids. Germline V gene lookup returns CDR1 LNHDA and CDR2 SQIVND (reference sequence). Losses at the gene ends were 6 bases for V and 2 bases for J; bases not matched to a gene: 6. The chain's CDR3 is CASRSGQGAPYEQYF. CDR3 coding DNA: TGTGCCAGTAGATCCGGACAGGGGGCTCCCTACGAGCAGTACTTC.

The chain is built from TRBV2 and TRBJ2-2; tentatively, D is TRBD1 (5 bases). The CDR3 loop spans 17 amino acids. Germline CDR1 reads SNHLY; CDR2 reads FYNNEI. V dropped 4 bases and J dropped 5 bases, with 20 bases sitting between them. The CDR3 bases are TGTGCCAGCAGTGGGCGGATGGGGCAGGGTGGTACCGGGGAGCTGTTTTTT. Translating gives CASSGRMGQGGTGELFF. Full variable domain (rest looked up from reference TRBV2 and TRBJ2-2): EPEVTQTPSHQVTQMGQEVILRCVPISNHLYFYWYRQILGQKVEFLVSFYNNEISEKSEIFDDQFSVERPDGSNFTLKIRSTKLEDSAMYFCASSGRMGQGGTGELFFGEGSRLTVL.

The CDR3 spells CASSARRGAGELFF. Written as DNA, the CDR3 is TGTGCCAGCAGCGCCCGACGGGGGGCTGGGGAGCTGTTTTTT. The chain has TRBV11-3 and TRBJ2-2; D might be TRBD2 (7 bases). CDR3 length: 14 amino acids. V lost 5 bases, J lost 8 bases, and 15 bases lay in between. The germline V gene encodes CDR1 SGHNT and CDR2 YENEEA.

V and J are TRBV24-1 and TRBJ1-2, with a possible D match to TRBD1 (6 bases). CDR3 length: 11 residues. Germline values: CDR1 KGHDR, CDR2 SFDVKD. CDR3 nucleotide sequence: TGTGGGGACACCATTGACTATGGCTACACCTTC. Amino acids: CGDTIDYGYTF.

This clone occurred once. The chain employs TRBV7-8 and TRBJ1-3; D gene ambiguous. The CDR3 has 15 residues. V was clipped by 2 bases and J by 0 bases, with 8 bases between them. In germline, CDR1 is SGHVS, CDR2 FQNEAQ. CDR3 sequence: CASSLRYSSGNTIYF. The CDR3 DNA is TGTGCCAGCAGCTTAAGATACAGCTCTGGAAACACCATATATTTT.